These T cell receptor beta chains were read from a single sample in a study of T cells in localized non-small cell lung cancer. Measured with immunoSEQ multiplex PCR; TCRdb has only the in-frame clones, and not every one. The table has 20,000 to 30,000 clones, 80% to 95% seen once; the top ten hold around 4.2%. Sequencing was performed on peripheral blood, taken before any cancer treatment. The receptors shown here come from a female donor aged 60 or older with stage II squamous cell lung carcinoma. CDR3s include the opening cysteine and the closing phenylalanine or tryptophan. The D gene is left open where the match is weak. Only part of the rows carry a size: once, few, many, or a class if the clone is expanded.

clone_size j_call v_call d_call cdr3_aa cdr3_nt
NA TRBJ2-7 TRBV6-5 TRBD2 CASSYSGLADSYEQYF TGTGCCAGCAGTTACTCCGGACTAGCGGACTCCTACGAGCAGTACTTC
once TRBJ2-7 TRBV5-4 TRBD1 CASSVQGAGSYEQYF TGTGCCAGCAGCGTACAGGGGGCTGGGTCCTACGAGCAGTACTTC
once TRBJ2-3 TRBV11-2 NA CASSLALRGRTDTQYF TGTGCCAGCAGCTTAGCCCTCCGGGGCCGCACAGATACGCAGTATTTT
NA TRBJ2-3 TRBV7-3 NA CASSLSGTHTDTQYF TGTGCCAGCAGCTTATCGGGCACCCACACAGATACGCAGTATTTT
NA TRBJ2-3 TRBV5-1 TRBD2 CASSLDGTSVGYTDTQYF TGCGCCAGCAGCTTGGACGGTACTAGCGTAGGGTACACAGATACGCAGTATTTT
NA TRBJ2-5 TRBV7-8 NA CASSLGGTGGEETQYF TGTGCCAGCAGCTTAGGGGGGACTGGGGGCGAAGAGACCCAGTACTTC
once TRBJ2-7 TRBV28 NA CASSLAGLDEQYF TGTGCCAGCAGCCTGGCAGGTTTAGACGAGCAGTACTTC
NA TRBJ2-7 TRBV11-3 NA CASSLGVISYEQYF TGTGCCAGCAGCTTAGGGGTGATCTCCTACGAGCAGTACTTC
once TRBJ2-1 TRBV30 NA CAWSGASGNNGREQFF TGTGCCTGGAGTGGGGCCTCCGGGAACAATGGAAGAGAGCAGTTCTTC
NA TRBJ1-2 TRBV30 TRBD1 CAWSVPGGWGYGYTF TGTGCCTGGAGTGTACCAGGGGGCTGGGGCTATGGCTACACCTTC
NA TRBJ1-5 TRBV6-9 TRBD1 CASSGQGPMAQHF TGTGCCAGCAGTGGACAGGGACCGATGGCCCAGCATTTT
NA TRBJ2-1 TRBV10-2 NA CATHQGSGSSYNEQFF TGCGCCACCCACCAGGGGTCGGGATCCTCCTACAATGAGCAGTTCTTC
NA TRBJ2-7 TRBV9 NA CASSVFGSSYEQYF TGTGCCAGCAGCGTATTCGGCAGCTCCTACGAGCAGTACTTC
NA TRBJ2-1 TRBV30 TRBD2 CAWGLGLAFNEQFF TGTGCCTGGGGGTTGGGACTAGCGTTCAATGAGCAGTTCTTC
NA TRBJ1-1 TRBV10-1 NA CATSGGKNTEAFF TGCGCCACCAGTGGAGGGAAGAACACTGAAGCTTTCTTT
NA TRBJ1-4 TRBV18 NA CASSPPPIGEKLFF TGTGCCAGCTCACCGCCTCCCATTGGTGAAAAACTGTTTTTT
NA TRBJ1-1 TRBV5-1 TRBD1 CASSSDRGTEAFF TGCGCCAGCAGCTCTGACAGGGGCACTGAAGCTTTCTTT
NA TRBJ2-5 TRBV11-2 NA CASSPGGKVETQYF TGTGCCAGCAGCCCAGGGGGGAAAGTAGAGACCCAGTACTTC
NA TRBJ1-3 TRBV7-2 NA CASSPFGPGTGNTIYF TGTGCCAGCAGCCCCTTTGGTCCCGGGACTGGAAACACCATATATTTT
NA TRBJ1-2 TRBV6-6 NA CASSYSSAGGYTF TGTGCCAGCAGTTACTCGAGCGCGGGGGGCTACACCTTC
NA TRBJ2-5 TRBV18 TRBD2 CASSPLLAAETQYF TGTGCCAGCTCACCTTTACTAGCGGCGGAGACCCAGTACTTC
NA TRBJ2-7 TRBV6-5 NA CASTRLGTSGEQYF TGTGCCAGCACCAGATTGGGGACGTCCGGCGAGCAGTACTTC
once TRBJ1-3 TRBV9 NA CASSPNPGFGNTIYF TGTGCCAGCAGCCCCAACCCAGGGTTTGGAAACACCATATATTTT
NA TRBJ2-5 TRBV7-3 NA CASSPPSGRTQYF TGTGCCAGCAGCCCCCCCTCGGGTAGGACCCAGTACTTC
once TRBJ2-3 TRBV4-1 TRBD2 CASSQLAGGRPDTQYF TGCGCCAGCAGCCAATTAGCGGGGGGGCGGCCAGATACGCAGTATTTT
NA TRBJ1-2 TRBV6-5 NA CATRLLNYGYTF TGTGCCACCCGCCTGTTGAACTATGGCTACACCTTC
NA TRBJ1-1 TRBV5-4 NA CASSFGQYTEAFF TGTGCCAGCAGCTTTGGGCAGTACACTGAAGCTTTCTTT
NA TRBJ1-4 TRBV7-9 NA CASSLIPGVEKLFF TGTGCCAGCAGCCTGATCCCCGGGGTTGAAAAACTGTTTTTT
NA TRBJ1-2 TRBV2 TRBD1 CASSEQGGYGYTF TGTGCCAGCAGTGAACAGGGGGGCTATGGCTACACCTTC